This T cell receptor (beta chain) came from a study of cytomegalovirus exposure and HLA in healthy donors. 60 Vbeta and 13 Jbeta primers were used in PCR. Measured with immunoSEQ multiplex PCR; TCRdb has only the in-frame clones, and not every one. The sample holds roughly 110,000 clones, about 64% seen once. Between the trimmed V and J ends, which lost 1 base and 0 bases, there was a span of 7 bases. Germline V lookup: CDR1 KGHSH, CDR2 LQKENI. CDR3 length: 16 residues. General study points: In vitro confirmation showed three CMV-associated chains to be CMV antigen specific. Later analysis placed DRB1 highest and HLA-C lowest in TCR association rates, which differed by HLA locus. In an earlier analysis, in 587 donors, most V segments appeared productive either ~87% or ~30% of the time.

Remarks on this clone: The target antigen is unknown.

Sequencing was performed on PBMCs. This receptor was taken from a man in his late teens or twenties in good health and CMV-seropositive. The V and J genes are TRBV18 and TRBJ2-6; TRBD1 might be the D (6 bases). The CDR3 DNA is TGTGCCAGCTCACCACAGGACAGCTCTGGGGCCAACGTCCTGACTTTC. Protein: CASSPQDSSGANVLTF.